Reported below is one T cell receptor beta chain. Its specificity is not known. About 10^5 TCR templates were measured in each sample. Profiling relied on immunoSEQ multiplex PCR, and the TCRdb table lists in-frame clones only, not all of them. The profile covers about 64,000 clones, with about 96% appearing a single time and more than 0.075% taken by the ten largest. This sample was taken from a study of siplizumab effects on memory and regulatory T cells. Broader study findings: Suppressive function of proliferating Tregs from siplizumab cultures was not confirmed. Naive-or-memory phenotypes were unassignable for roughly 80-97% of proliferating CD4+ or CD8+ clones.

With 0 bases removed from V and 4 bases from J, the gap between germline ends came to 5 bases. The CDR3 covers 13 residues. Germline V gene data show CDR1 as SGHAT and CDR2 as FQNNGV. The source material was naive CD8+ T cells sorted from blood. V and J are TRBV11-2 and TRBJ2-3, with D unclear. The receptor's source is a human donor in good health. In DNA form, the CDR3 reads TGTGCCAGCAGCTTAGACCCTCCAGATACGCAGTATTTT. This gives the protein CASSLDPPDTQYF.